Sequencing of this TCR beta chain was carried out in a study of hypomethylating agent response in myelodysplastic syndrome. Generated by immunoSEQ multiplex PCR, the TCRdb table keeps only in-frame clones and is missing some. The data contain about 4,000 clones, around nine tenths of them singletons. Between the trimmed V and J ends, which lost 4 bases and 8 bases, there was a span of 11 bases. The CDR3 runs 12 residues. The germline gives CDR1 MDHEN, CDR2 SYDVKM. This specimen was bone marrow, taken before or after starting hypomethylating agent treatment for myelodysplastic syndrome (not recorded which). The sequence came from a human donor with myelodysplastic syndrome. The chain combines TRBV28 with TRBJ1-2; D is unclear. The CDR3 DNA is TGTGCCAGCAGTTCCCGGGCAGGCGGCTACACCTTC. Protein sequence: CASSSRAGGYTF.